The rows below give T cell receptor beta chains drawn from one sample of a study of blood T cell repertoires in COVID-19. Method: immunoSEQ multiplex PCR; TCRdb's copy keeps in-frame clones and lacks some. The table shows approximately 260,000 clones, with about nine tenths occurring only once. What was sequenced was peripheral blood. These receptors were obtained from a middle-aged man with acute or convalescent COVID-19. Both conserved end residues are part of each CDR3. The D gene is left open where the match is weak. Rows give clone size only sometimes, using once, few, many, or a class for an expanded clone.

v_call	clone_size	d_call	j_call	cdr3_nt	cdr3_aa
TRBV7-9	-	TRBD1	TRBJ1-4	TGTGCCAGCAGCTACCCAGACAGGGTTGGTGAAAAACTGTTTTTT	CASSYPDRVGEKLFF
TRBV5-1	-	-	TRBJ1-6	TGCGCCAGCAGCTTGGAAGGGGGGGCCGTTAATTCACCCCTCCACTTT	CASSLEGGAVNSPLHF
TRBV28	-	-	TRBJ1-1	TGTGCCAGCAGTTTTAACAGTGAAGCTTTCTTT	CASSFNSEAFF
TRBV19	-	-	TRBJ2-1	TGTGCCAGTGGCATCCCGTGGTCCTACAATGAGCAGTTCTTC	CASGIPWSYNEQFF
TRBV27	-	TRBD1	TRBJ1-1	TGTGCCAGCAGTCCCGGGACAGTCATGAACACTGAAGCTTTCTTT	CASSPGTVMNTEAFF
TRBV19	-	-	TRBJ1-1	TGTGCCAGTAGTATGACAGGCCGGGGTAGCACTGAAGCTTTCTTT	CASSMTGRGSTEAFF
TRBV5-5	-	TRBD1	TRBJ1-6	TGTGCCAGCAGCTTTGGGACAGCGAATTCACCCCTCCACTTT	CASSFGTANSPLHF
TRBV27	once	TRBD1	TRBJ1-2	TGTGCCAGCAACTCTCACGGAGGGGGCTATAAGGACTACACCTTC	CASNSHGGGYKDYTF
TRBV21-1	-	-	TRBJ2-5	TGTGCCAGCAGCAGAAAGACTAGATTTCTAAAAGGGACCCAGTACTTC	CASSRKTRFLKGTQYF
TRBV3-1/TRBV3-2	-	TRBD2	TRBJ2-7	TGTGCCAGCAGCCTATTAGGGGCTAGCGGGGGGCCACACGAGCAGTACTTC	CASSLLGASGGPHEQYF
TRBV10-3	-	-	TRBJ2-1	TGTGCCATCAGTGTACAAGCGGGCAACTACAATGAGCAGTTCTTC	CAISVQAGNYNEQFF
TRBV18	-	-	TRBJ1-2	TGTGCCAGCTCATCGGGGTTTTATGGCTACACCTTC	CASSSGFYGYTF